This TCR beta chain derives from a study of patients and donors after allogeneic stem cell transplantation. TCRdb reprocessed the RT-PCR reads with MiXCR, giving one entry per CDR3 protein. The repertoire has about 110,000 distinct CDR3 sequences, about a third of them found once; the top ten carry under 30%. Germline lookup yields CDR1 SGHVS and CDR2 FQNEAQ. V shed 1 base, J shed 0 bases, and the junction held 4 bases outside the gene matches. The CDR3 totals 18 residues. This clonotype was seen a handful of times. Sequencing was carried out using blood, either unsorted or a sorted T cell fraction (not recorded which). The rearrangement links TRBV7-8 to TRBJ1-5; 12 bases are a match to TRBD1. This receptor was identified in a human donor who was either an allogeneic HSCT recipient or a stem cell or donor lymphocyte infusion donor (not recorded which). It is not recorded whose cells these are; they may come from a transplant donor. The CDR3 nucleotides read TGTGCCAGCAGCTTAGGGGACAGGGGGCCATATAGCAATCAGCCCCAGCATTTT. It specifies CASSLGDRGPYSNQPQHF.